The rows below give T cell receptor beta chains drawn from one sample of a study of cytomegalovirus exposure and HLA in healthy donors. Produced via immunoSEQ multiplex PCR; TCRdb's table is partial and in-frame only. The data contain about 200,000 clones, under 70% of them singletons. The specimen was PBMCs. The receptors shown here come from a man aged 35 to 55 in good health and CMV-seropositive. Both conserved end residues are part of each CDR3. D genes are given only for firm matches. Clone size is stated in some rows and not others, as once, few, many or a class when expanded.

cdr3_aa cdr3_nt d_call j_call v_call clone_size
CASSYKSSNTEAFF TGTGCCAGCAGTTACAAGAGCTCGAACACTGAAGCTTTCTTT - TRBJ1-1 TRBV6-6 -
CASSYLEGAEEYEQYF TGTGCCAGCAGTTACTTAGAGGGGGCGGAAGAATACGAGCAGTACTTC TRBD1 TRBJ2-7 TRBV6-5 -
CASSFYGRNTEAFF TGTGCCAGCAGTTTTTATGGCCGGAACACTGAAGCTTTCTTT - TRBJ1-1 TRBV27 -
CASTPSGTYNEQFF TGCGCCAGCACCCCTAGCGGCACCTACAATGAGCAGTTCTTC TRBD2 TRBJ2-1 TRBV5-1 -
CASSLVGGGRGFTEAFF TGTGCCAGCAGCTTAGTCGGAGGGGGCAGGGGCTTCACTGAAGCTTTCTTT TRBD1 TRBJ1-1 TRBV11-2 few
CASSSSIGTGLDTQYF TGTGCCAGCAGCTCCTCAATCGGGACAGGGTTAGATACGCAGTATTTT TRBD1 TRBJ2-3 TRBV7-9 -
CSVDRGNTGELFF TGCAGCGTCGACAGGGGAAACACCGGGGAGCTGTTTTTT TRBD1 TRBJ2-2 TRBV29-1 -
CASGQEGSGGNQPQHF TGCGCCAGCGGCCAAGAAGGTTCAGGGGGCAATCAGCCCCAGCATTTT - TRBJ1-5 TRBV4-1 -
CASKWRGAGNTIYF TGTGCCAGCAAGTGGCGGGGCGCTGGAAACACCATATATTTT - TRBJ1-3 TRBV6-1 -
CASGLQLPNTEAFF TGTGCTAGTGGTTTGCAACTACCGAACACTGAAGCTTTCTTT - TRBJ1-1 TRBV12-5 -
CASSKGAGPVHF TGTGCCAGCAGCAAAGGGGCAGGGCCCGTGCATTTT - TRBJ1-5 TRBV5-6 -
CASSLTGQGINEQFF TGTGCCAGCAGCCTTACGGGACAGGGGATCAACGAGCAGTTCTTC TRBD1 TRBJ2-1 TRBV7-3 -
CASSIKGQTTEAFF TGTGCCAGTAGTATAAAGGGGCAAACCACTGAAGCTTTCTTT - TRBJ1-1 TRBV19 -
CASTSFAPGTSSYEQYF TGTGCCAGCACTTCATTCGCCCCCGGGACTAGCTCCTACGAGCAGTACTTC TRBD2 TRBJ2-7 TRBV28 -
CASSLQRGRTDTQYF TGTGCCAGCAGTCTTCAGCGGGGACGCACAGATACGCAGTATTTT TRBD2 TRBJ2-3 TRBV6-4 -
CASSAVGDSRYNEQFF TGTGCCAGCAGCGCGGTGGGGGACAGCCGCTACAATGAGCAGTTCTTC TRBD1 TRBJ2-1 TRBV9 -
CASSIDRSQPQHF TGTGCCAGTAGTATAGATAGGAGTCAGCCCCAGCATTTT - TRBJ1-5 TRBV19 few
CASRDSRNQPQHF TGTGCCAGTCGTGACAGCAGGAATCAGCCCCAGCATTTT - TRBJ1-5 TRBV19 -
CASSPPTGRADTGELFF TGCGCCAGCAGCCCTCCCACTGGCAGGGCGGACACCGGGGAGCTGTTTTTT - TRBJ2-2 TRBV4-1 -
CASNGQPQHF TGTGCCAGTAACGGTCAGCCCCAGCATTTT - TRBJ1-5 TRBV19 -
CASSVGGVHSGNTIYF TGTGCCAGCAGTGTGGGGGGGGTTCACTCTGGAAACACCATATATTTT - TRBJ1-3 TRBV2 -
CASSDQHPTNEKLFF TGTGCCAGCAGTGATCAACACCCAACTAATGAAAAACTGTTTTTT - TRBJ1-4 TRBV25-1 few
CASSPQGRGLNTEAFF TGTGCCAGCAGCCCGCAGGGCAGGGGCTTGAACACTGAAGCTTTCTTT - TRBJ1-1 TRBV7-3 -
CASRTGSTNEKLFF TGTGCCAGCAGGACAGGGTCAACTAATGAAAAACTGTTTTTT TRBD1 TRBJ1-4 TRBV2 -
CASSIRQTGDTQYF TGTGCCAGCAGCATACGACAGACCGGGGATACGCAGTATTTT - TRBJ2-3 TRBV5-6 -
CASSIFPNTGELFF TGTGCCAGTAGTATCTTTCCGAACACCGGGGAGCTGTTTTTT - TRBJ2-2 TRBV19 -
CASNRAQETQYF TGTGCCAGCAACAGGGCGCAAGAGACCCAGTACTTC - TRBJ2-5 TRBV28 -
CASSLRDRGSGDTQYF TGTGCCAGCAGCTTAAGGGACAGGGGGAGTGGCGATACGCAGTATTTT TRBD1 TRBJ2-3 TRBV5-4 once
CASSPAGNTEAFF TGCGCCAGCAGCCCGGCAGGAAACACTGAAGCTTTCTTT - TRBJ1-1 TRBV5-1 few
CASSHPGNTGELFF TGCGCCAGCAGCCATCCGGGTAACACCGGGGAGCTGTTTTTT - TRBJ2-2 TRBV5-1 -
CASSLVEVEGNTIYF TGCGCCAGCAGCTTAGTGGAGGTGGAGGGAAACACCATATATTTT - TRBJ1-3 TRBV4-1 -
CSARVSEEAFF TGCAGTGCTAGAGTGTCAGAAGAAGCTTTCTTT - TRBJ1-1 TRBV20-1 -
CASSSPPGRGHNNSPLHF TGTGCCAGCAGCTCCCCCCCGGGCAGGGGACACAATAATTCACCCCTCCACTTT - TRBJ1-6 TRBV7-8 few
CASLARINTEAFF TGTGCCAGCTTAGCACGGATTAACACTGAAGCTTTCTTT - TRBJ1-1 TRBV6-1 -
CASSAGLADSYEQYF TGTGCCAGCAGTGCGGGACTAGCGGACTCCTACGAGCAGTACTTC TRBD2 TRBJ2-7 TRBV6-1 -
CASSPNPGGRSGYTF TGTGCCAGCAGCCCAAACCCAGGGGGCAGGTCAGGCTACACCTTC TRBD1 TRBJ1-2 TRBV7-6 few
CASSPGQGTSPDTQYF TGTGCCAGCAGCCCTGGACAGGGGACCAGCCCAGATACGCAGTATTTT TRBD1 TRBJ2-3 TRBV7-9 -
CASSSAGRSNEQFF TGTGCCAGCAGCTCAGCGGGGCGTAGCAATGAGCAGTTCTTC TRBD2 TRBJ2-1 TRBV5-5 -
CASSPGTGPYEQYF TGTGCCAGCTCACCGGGGACAGGGCCCTACGAGCAGTACTTC TRBD1 TRBJ2-7 TRBV18 -
CASSRLGNVETQYF TGTGCCAGCAGTCGACTAGGGAACGTAGAGACCCAGTACTTC - TRBJ2-5 TRBV6-1 -